This TCR beta chain was retrieved from a study of control samples from healthy donors and cancer patients. Losses at the gene ends were 3 bases for V and 5 bases for J; bases not matched to a gene: 8. This CDR3 has 15 amino acids. Germline loops: CDR1 SNHLY, CDR2 FYNNEI. Repertoires were generated with immunoSEQ multiplex PCR, while TCRdb's copy carries only in-frame clones and drops some. The sample lists 40,000 to 50,000 clones, approximately 93% seen once, with about 20% in the top ten. This TCR came from a woman between 45 and 65 years old with head and neck cancer. Sequencing input: PBMCs. The rearrangement links TRBV2 to TRBJ2-5, with 8 bases matching TRBD2. CDR3 in amino acids: CASSDTGGYMETQYF. CDR3 nucleotides: TGTGCCAGCAGTGATACGGGGGGGTACATGGAGACCCAGTACTTC.